This TCR beta chain was sequenced for a study of beta chain features in type 1 diabetes. V dropped 1 base and J dropped 6 bases, with 13 bases sitting between them. CDR1 is SEHNR and CDR2 is FQNEAQ in the germline V gene (reference sequence). The CDR3 contains 15 residues. The isolated RNA, all of it, was reverse transcribed, so expressed TCRB transcripts were what got sequenced. Method: immunoSEQ multiplex PCR; TCRdb's copy keeps in-frame clones and lacks some. There are almost 350,000 clones in the sample; 20% occur only once, and approximately 0.041% lies in the top ten. This clone was counted only a few times. Markers CD45RO/CCR7/CD25/CD127/CD95/CD27 served to sort CD4+ naive, central memory, regulatory and stem cell-like memory cells.

The sequence derives from a young woman in good health. Sequencing input: naive CD4+ T cells from blood. The rearrangement links TRBV7-9 to TRBJ2-1, with D perhaps TRBD2 (6 bases). CDR3 loop: CASSLGASAGNEQFF. The CDR3 DNA follows: TGTGCCAGCAGCTTAGGCGCTAGCGCCGGCAATGAGCAGTTCTTC.